This T cell receptor beta chain was recovered during a study of T cell repertoires in cytomegalovirus infection. The table lists this clonotype with many counts. Trimming took 6 bases from V and 5 from J, leaving 24 bases between them. The germline gives CDR1 MDHEN, CDR2 SYDVKM. This CDR3 is 17 amino acids long. TCRdb processed the reads anew with MiXCR; each CDR3 protein has one entry. The data hold about 180,000 distinct CDR3 sequences, with under 15% observed a single time. Source material: PBMCs. The chain has TRBV28 and TRBJ2-3; D possibly corresponds to TRBD2 (5 bases). The clonotype originates from a human donor in good health (CMV status not recorded). Some clones in this sample may be carry-over from other donors' samples. The chain's CDR3 is CASSLGLAVPSIDTQYF. DNA for the CDR3: TGTGCCAGCAGCCTAGGACTGGCCGTTCCCAGTATAGATACGCAGTATTTT.